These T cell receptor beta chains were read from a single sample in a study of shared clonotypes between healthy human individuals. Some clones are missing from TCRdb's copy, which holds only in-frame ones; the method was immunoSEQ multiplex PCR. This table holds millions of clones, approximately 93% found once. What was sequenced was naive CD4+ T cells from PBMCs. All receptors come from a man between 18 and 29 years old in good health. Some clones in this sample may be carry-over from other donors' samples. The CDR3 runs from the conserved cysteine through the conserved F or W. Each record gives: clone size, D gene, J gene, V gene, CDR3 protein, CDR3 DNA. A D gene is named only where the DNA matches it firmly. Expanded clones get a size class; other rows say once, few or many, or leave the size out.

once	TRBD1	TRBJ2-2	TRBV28	CASSPWTGKTSGGELFF	TGTGCCAGCAGTCCTTGGACAGGGAAAACATCAGGCGGGGAGCTGTTTTTT
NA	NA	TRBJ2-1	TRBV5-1	CASSLASGVGEQFF	TGCGCCAGCAGCTTGGCGTCCGGGGTCGGTGAGCAGTTCTTC
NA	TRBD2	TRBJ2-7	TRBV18	CASGVSGGREQYF	TGTGCCAGCGGAGTTTCGGGGGGGCGCGAGCAGTACTTC
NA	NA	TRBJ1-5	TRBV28	CASTPVGGAEQPQHF	TGTGCCAGCACCCCCGTGGGGGGGGCTGAGCAGCCCCAGCATTTT
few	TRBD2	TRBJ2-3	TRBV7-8	CASSQRLAGGGDTQYF	TGTGCCAGCAGCCAAAGACTAGCGGGAGGTGGAGATACGCAGTATTTT
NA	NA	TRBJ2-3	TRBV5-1	CASSLASVGFGADTQYF	TGCGCCAGCAGCTTGGCCTCCGTGGGGTTCGGGGCAGATACGCAGTATTTT
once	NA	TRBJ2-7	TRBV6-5	CASSYSGDGSSYEQYF	TGTGCCAGCAGTTACTCAGGGGACGGTAGCTCCTACGAGCAGTACTTC
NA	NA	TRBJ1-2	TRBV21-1	CASSSTTWDRPNYGYTF	TGTGCCAGCAGCAGTACCACATGGGACAGACCTAACTATGGCTACACCTTC
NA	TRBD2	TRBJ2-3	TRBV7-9	CASSLGLAGADTQYF	TGTGCCAGCAGCTTGGGACTAGCGGGAGCAGATACGCAGTATTTT
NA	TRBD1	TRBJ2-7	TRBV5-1	CASSLPGGAGEQYF	TGCGCCAGCAGCTTGCCAGGGGGTGCCGGCGAGCAGTACTTC